This paragraph reports one T cell receptor (beta chain). Authors' processing steps: Reference gene primer amplification yielded estimated nucleated cell counts. Here immunoSEQ multiplex PCR was the method, and the copy in TCRdb shows in-frame clones only, minus some. V and J calls and clone size are as listed in that table; D and trimming were resolved from the DNA. In the table there are 190,000 or so clones, around 80% of which are singletons. This record comes from a study of blood T cell repertoires in COVID-19. Study in general: Acute-phase and convalescent COVID-19 samples originated in the United States, Italy and Spain. Sources were T cells, B-cell-depleted T cells, or PBMCs; the material itself was cDNA or gDNA.

Sample: peripheral blood. This receptor was obtained from a human donor with acute or convalescent COVID-19. The donor label of this sample is uncertain.

The CDR3 spells CSVVTPFTGALAKNIQYF. DNA for the CDR3: TGCAGCGTTGTAACCCCATTTACAGGGGCCTTGGCCAAAAACATTCAGTACTTC. The chain employs TRBV29-1 and TRBJ2-4; 7 positions agree with TRBD1. Germline assignment: CDR1 SQVTM and CDR2 ANQGSEA. The CDR3 is made up of 18 amino acids. With V trimmed by 4 bases and J by 1 base, 16 bases remained unmatched.